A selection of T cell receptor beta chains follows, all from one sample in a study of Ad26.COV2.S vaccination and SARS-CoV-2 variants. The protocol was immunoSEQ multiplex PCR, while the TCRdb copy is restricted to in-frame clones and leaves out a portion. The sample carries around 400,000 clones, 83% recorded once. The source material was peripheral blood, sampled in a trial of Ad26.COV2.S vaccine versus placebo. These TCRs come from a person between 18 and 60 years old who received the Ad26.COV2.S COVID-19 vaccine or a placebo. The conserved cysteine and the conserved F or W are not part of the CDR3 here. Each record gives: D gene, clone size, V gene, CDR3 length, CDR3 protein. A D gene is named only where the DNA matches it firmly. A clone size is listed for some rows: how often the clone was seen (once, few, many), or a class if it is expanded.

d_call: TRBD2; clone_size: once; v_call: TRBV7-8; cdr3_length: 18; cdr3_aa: ASSFARWPLAGERYGTQY
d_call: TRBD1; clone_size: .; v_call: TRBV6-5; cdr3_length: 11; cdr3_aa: ATGTGYFDEQF
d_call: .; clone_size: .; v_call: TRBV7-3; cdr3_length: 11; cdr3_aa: ASSQGNNQPQH
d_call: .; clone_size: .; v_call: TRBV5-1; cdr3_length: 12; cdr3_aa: ASIQGSNTGELF
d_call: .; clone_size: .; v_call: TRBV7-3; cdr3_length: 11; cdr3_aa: ASSPQGTDTQY
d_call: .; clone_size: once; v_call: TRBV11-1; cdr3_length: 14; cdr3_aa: ASSLEPGGSYNEQF
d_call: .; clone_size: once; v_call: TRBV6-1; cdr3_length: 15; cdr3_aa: ASSVSTFGGRDSPLH
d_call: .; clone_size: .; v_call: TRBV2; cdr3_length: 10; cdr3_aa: ASSLTIEGRV
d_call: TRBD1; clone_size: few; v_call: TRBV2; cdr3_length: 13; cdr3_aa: ASSPRQGGTDTQY
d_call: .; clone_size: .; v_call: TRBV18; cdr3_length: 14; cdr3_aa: ASSPLHGNDHQPQH
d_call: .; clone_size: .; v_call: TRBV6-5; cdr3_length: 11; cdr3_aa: ASSYGLAYGYT
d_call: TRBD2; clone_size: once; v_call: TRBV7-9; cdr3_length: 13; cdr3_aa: ASSFRRGGTDTQY
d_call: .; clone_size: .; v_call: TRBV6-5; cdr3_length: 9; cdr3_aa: ASSYAGEQF
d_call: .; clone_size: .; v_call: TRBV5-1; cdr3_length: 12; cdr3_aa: ASSSAGGREPQH
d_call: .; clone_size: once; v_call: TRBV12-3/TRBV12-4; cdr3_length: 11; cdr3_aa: ASSLGRGNTIY
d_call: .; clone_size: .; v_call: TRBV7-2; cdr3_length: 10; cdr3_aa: ASSFGTYGYT
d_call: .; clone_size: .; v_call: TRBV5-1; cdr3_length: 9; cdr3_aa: ASRKGETQY
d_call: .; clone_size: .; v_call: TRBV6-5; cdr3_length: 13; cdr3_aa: ASRTLFRGLYEQY
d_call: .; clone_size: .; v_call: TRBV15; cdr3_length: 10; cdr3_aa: ATSTASGGQF
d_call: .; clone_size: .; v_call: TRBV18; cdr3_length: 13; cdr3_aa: ASSPTRDSGNTIY
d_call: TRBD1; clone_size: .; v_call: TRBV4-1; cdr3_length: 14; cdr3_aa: ASSLTGTGSNYGYT
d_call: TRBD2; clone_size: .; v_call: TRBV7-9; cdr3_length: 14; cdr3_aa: ASTTPRLAGIDTQY
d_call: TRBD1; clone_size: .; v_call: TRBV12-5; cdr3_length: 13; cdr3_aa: ASGYLQGAITEAF
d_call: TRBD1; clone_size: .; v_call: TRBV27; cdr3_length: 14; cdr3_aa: ASGTGTGGTPYGYT
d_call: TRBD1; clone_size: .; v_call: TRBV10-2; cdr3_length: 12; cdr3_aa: ASRYGQGSYGYT
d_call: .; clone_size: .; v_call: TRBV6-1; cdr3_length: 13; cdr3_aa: ASLEQARTIYGYT
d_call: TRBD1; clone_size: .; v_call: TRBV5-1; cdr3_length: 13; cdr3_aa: ASSFSRGPSDGYT
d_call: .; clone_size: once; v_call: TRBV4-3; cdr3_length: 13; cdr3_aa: ASSQDPGGYTEAF
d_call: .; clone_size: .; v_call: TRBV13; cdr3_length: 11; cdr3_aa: ASSTGKTGELF
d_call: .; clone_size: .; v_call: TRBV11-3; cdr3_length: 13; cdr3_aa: ASSPRLNAYNEQF
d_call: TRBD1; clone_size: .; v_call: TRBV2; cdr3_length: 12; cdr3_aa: ASMDRATGNTIY
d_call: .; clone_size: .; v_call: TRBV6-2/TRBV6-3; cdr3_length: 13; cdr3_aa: ASRPLDRLKTEAF
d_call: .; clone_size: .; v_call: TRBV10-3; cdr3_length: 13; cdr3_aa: AISISGTLNTEAF
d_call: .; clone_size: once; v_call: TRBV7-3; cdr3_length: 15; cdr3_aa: ASSARTGTVSYNEQF
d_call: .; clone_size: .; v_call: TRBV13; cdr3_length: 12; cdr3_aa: ASSLQTSLESYT
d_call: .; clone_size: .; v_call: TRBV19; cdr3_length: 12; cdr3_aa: ASSRGGMNTEAF
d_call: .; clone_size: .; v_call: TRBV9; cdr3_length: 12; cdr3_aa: ASTPTGVSGELF
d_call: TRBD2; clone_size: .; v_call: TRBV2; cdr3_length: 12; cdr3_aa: ASRGLASLHEQF
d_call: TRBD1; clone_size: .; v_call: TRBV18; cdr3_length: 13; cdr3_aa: ASSPPGQGNQPQH
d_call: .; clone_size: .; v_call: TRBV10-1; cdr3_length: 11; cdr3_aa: ASKHHSYNEQF
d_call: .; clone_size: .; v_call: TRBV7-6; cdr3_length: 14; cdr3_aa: ASSFRQGVSGNTIY